The 22 T cell receptor beta chains listed next were all sequenced from one sample in a study of T-cell reconstitution after alpha-beta-depleted transplantation in children. Unique molecular identifiers were used to barcode this TCRbeta library. TCRdb ran MiXCR on the PCR reads and lists one entry per CDR3 protein. The sample has some 300,000 distinct CDR3 sequences; about 9.4% are singletons. The specimen was PBMCs, collected before TCRalphabeta/CD19-depleted stem cell transplant. The receptors shown here come from a boy in the first two years of life with acute myeloid leukemia, due to receive a stem cell transplant.

Many counts were recorded for this clonotype. V usage is TRBV20-1 and J usage is TRBJ2-3; TRBD2 matches at 11 bases. The CDR3 is 15 amino acids. Germline loops: CDR1 DFQATT, CDR2 SNEGSKA (reference sequence). The trim removed 2 bases at V and 0 bases at J, leaving 1 base unmatched. The CDR3 sequence is CSARRLAGSTDTQYF. The CDR3 DNA reads TGCAGTGCTAGACGACTAGCGGGGAGCACAGATACGCAGTATTTT.

This clonotype was counted many times. The gene calls are TRBV5-1 and TRBJ2-7; D is ambiguous. There are 13 residues in the CDR3. Germline V gives CDR1 SGHRS, CDR2 YFSETQ. V dropped 0 bases and J dropped 1 base, with 5 bases sitting between them. The DNA of the CDR3 is TGCGCCAGCAGCTTGGACCTATCCTACGAGCAGTACTTC. Amino acid sequence: CASSLDLSYEQYF.

Details on this clonotype: A much larger clone lies one base from this, so it may be a read error. The CDR3 loop reads CASVATSGGGKTQYF. The CDR3 bases are TGTGCCAGCGTCGCGACTAGCGGGGGGGGAAAGACCCAGTACTTC. This chain connects TRBV6-1 to TRBJ2-5, with 14 bases identical to TRBD2. The CDR3 loop spans 15 amino acids. In germline, CDR1 is MNHNS, CDR2 SASEGT. V shed 8 bases and J 6 bases; nucleotides not matched to a gene: 8.

V is TRBV5-1 and J is TRBJ1-6, with 10 bases aligning to TRBD1. V lost 1 base and J lost 4; bases outside the gene matches: 2. Germline V gene lookup returns CDR1 SGHRS and CDR2 YFSETQ. There are 16 residues in the CDR3. This chain's CDR3 is CASSLSGQGYNSPLHF. The CDR3 DNA sequence: TGCGCCAGCAGCTTGTCGGGACAGGGGTATAATTCACCCCTCCACTTT.

The sample holds a few counts of this clonotype. The CDR3 coding sequence is TGTGCCAGCAGCCAAGCCCAGACTAGAGTCTACGAGCAGTACTTC. It encodes CASSQAQTRVYEQYF. The chain has TRBV4-2 and TRBJ2-7; the D gene is possibly TRBD2 (6 bases). The CDR3 runs 15 residues. The V end lost 1 base, the J end lost 3 bases, and 13 bases lay between the germline ends. From germline, CDR1 is LGHNA and CDR2 YNFKEQ.

This clonotype came up a few times. V gene TRBV20-1 combines with J gene TRBJ2-7; possibly TRBD1 for D (5 bases). V was cut by 3 bases and J by 3 bases, with 18 bases left in between. Per the germline V gene, CDR1 is DFQATT and CDR2 is SNEGSKA (reference sequence). This CDR3 comprises 15 residues. The DNA of the CDR3 is TGCAGTGCTAGCATTGCACTCGACAGCCACTACGAGCAGTACTTC. It codes for CSASIALDSHYEQYF.

The chain recombines TRBV7-2 with TRBJ2-1; 9 bases fit TRBD1. Germline V gene lookup returns CDR1 SGHTA and CDR2 FQGNSA. V lost 5 bases to trimming and J lost 4 bases; unmatched junction nucleotides: 12. The CDR3 extends over 17 amino acids. CDR3 nucleotides: TGTGCCAGCAGCCCTTCCCTCCGGGACAGGGATTACAATGAGCAGTTCTTC. Its translation is CASSPSLRDRDYNEQFF.

This clonotype was seen many times. This chain joins TRBV5-6 and TRBJ2-3; 8 bases fit TRBD1. The CDR3 runs to 14 residues. With V trimmed by 4 bases and J by 1 base, 2 bases remained unmatched. Germline CDR1 is SGHDT and CDR2 is YYEEEE. CDR3 sequence (DNA): TGTGCCAGCAGCCGGGGACAGGGCACAGATACGCAGTATTTT. Protein: CASSRGQGTDTQYF. The full variable domain, rest sourced from reference TRBV5-6 and TRBJ2-3, is DAGVTQSPTHLIKTRGQQVTLRCSPKSGHDTVSWYQQALGQGPQFIFQYYEEEERQRGNFPDRFSGHQFPNYSSELNVNALLLGDSALYLCASSRGQGTDTQYFGPGTRLTVL.

At least ten counts were recorded for this clonotype. The chain has TRBV12-3 or TRBV12-4 and TRBJ2-5; TRBD1 agrees at 7 bases. The V segment lost 7 bases and the J segment 1 base; nucleotides outside the gene matches: 3. This CDR3 is 13 amino acids long. CDR3 bases: TGTGCCAGCAATAGGGACAGCCAAGAGACCCAGTACTTC. It yields the protein CASNRDSQETQYF.

This clonotype was seen only a few times. V is TRBV6-5 and J is TRBJ2-1; D not certain. V was cut by 2 bases and J by 5 bases, with 10 bases left in between. Germline values: CDR1 MNHEY, CDR2 SVGAGI. The CDR3 spans 14 residues. In DNA form, the CDR3 reads TGTGCCAGCAGTTACATGAGGCCGAACAATGAGCAGTTCTTC. It encodes CASSYMRPNNEQFF.

This clonotype was counted at least ten times. The chain combines TRBV4-3 with TRBJ2-7; D assignment may be TRBD1 or TRBD2 (5 bases each). The germline gives CDR1 LGHNA, CDR2 YSLEER. The CDR3 length is 17 residues. Deletions cut 1 base from V and 7 bases from J, with 23 bases between. This CDR3 reads CASSQGKVRGRLGEQYF. Here the CDR3 DNA reads TGCGCCAGCAGCCAAGGGAAGGTCCGGGGACGACTTGGTGAGCAGTACTTC.

In this sample, this clonotype turned up many times. Here the CDR3 reads CASSYARAAPDEQFF. CDR3 coding DNA: TGCGCCAGCAGCTATGCCCGGGCCGCGCCGGATGAGCAGTTCTTC. This chain uses TRBV5-1 with TRBJ2-1; D not certain. Germline values: CDR1 SGHRS, CDR2 YFSETQ. This CDR3 is 15 amino acids long. V lost 3 bases, J lost 8 bases, and 18 bases lay in between.

This clonotype appeared many times. V is TRBV7-3 and J is TRBJ2-2, with D perhaps matching TRBD1 (6 bases). The CDR3 covers 15 residues. The germline V gene encodes CDR1 SGHTA and CDR2 FQGTGA. V lost 5 bases, J lost 4 bases, and 14 bases lay in between. CDR3 nucleotides: TGTGCCAGCAGCCCACAGGGAAAGGGCACCGGGGAGCTGTTTTTT. This codes for CASSPQGKGTGELFF.

At least ten counts were recorded for this clonotype. This sequence joins TRBV7-9 and TRBJ1-1; D is unresolved. Germline CDR1 SEHNR, CDR2 FQNEAQ (reference sequence). V was cut by 4 bases and J by 8 bases, with 11 bases left in between. The CDR3 has 12 residues. CDR3 loop: CASSSLPREAFF. The DNA for the CDR3 is TGTGCCAGCAGCTCTCTCCCACGGGAAGCTTTCTTT. Full variable domain (remainder filled in from reference TRBV7-9 and TRBJ1-1): DTGVSQNPRHKITKRGQNVTFRCDPISEHNRLYWYRQTLGQGPEFLTYFQNEAQLEKSRLLSDRFSAERPKGSFSTLEIQRTEQGDSAMYLCASSSLPREAFFGQGTRLTVV.

This clonotype was detected ten times or more. This sequence joins TRBV15 and TRBJ2-3; D ambiguous. Germline V gene sequence: CDR1 LNHNV, CDR2 YYDKDF (reference sequence). The CDR3 consists of 18 residues. The V end was cut by 5 bases, the J end by 4 bases, with 25 bases between. The CDR3 sequence: CATSLSLPLTGIADTQYF. In nucleotides, the CDR3 is TGTGCCACCAGCCTATCGTTGCCCCTAACGGGCATAGCAGATACGCAGTATTTT.

Only one count was recorded for this clonotype. The chain links TRBV11-2 to TRBJ2-7; D ambiguous. V was shortened by 0 bases and J by 3 bases, with 6 bases between the two germline ends. The CDR3 spans 13 residues. Looked up from germline, CDR1 is SGHAT and CDR2 is FQNNGV. The CDR3 DNA reads TGTGCCAGCAGCTTAGACTATTTCTACGAGCAGTACTTC. Residues: CASSLDYFYEQYF. Variable domain in full (rest from reference TRBV11-2 and TRBJ2-7): EAGVAQSPRYKIIEKRQSVAFWCNPISGHATLYWYQQILGQGPKLLIQFQNNGVVDDSQLPKDRFSAERLKGVDSTLKIQPAKLEDSAVYLCASSLDYFYEQYFGPGTRLTVT.

This clonotype has just a few counts. The chain uses TRBV11-1 and TRBJ1-1; D uncertain. The CDR3 contains 15 residues. V was trimmed by 4 bases and J by 1 base, leaving 13 bases between them. Germline V gene sequence: CDR1 SGHAT, CDR2 FQDESV (reference sequence). The DNA of the CDR3 is TGTGCCAGCAGCTCCCCGGCTGACTGGAACACTGAAGCTTTCTTT. Protein sequence: CASSSPADWNTEAFF.

This clonotype was seen at least ten times. The J gene is TRBJ1-6, the V gene TRBV11-2; D is possibly TRBD1 (5 bases). The V end lost 3 bases, the J end lost 3 bases, and 9 bases lay between the germline ends. Per the germline V gene, CDR1 is SGHAT and CDR2 is FQNNGV. CDR3 size: 15 residues. CDR3 nucleotides: TGTGCCAGCAGCTTGACCGACAGCTATAATTCACCCCTCCACTTT. It translates to CASSLTDSYNSPLHF.

V usage is TRBV12-3 or TRBV12-4 and J usage is TRBJ2-2, with a possible D match to TRBD1 (6 bases). The V end was cut by 5 bases, the J end by 7 bases, with 14 bases between. CDR3 size: 14 residues. CDR3 in amino acids: CASSHTGLSGELFF. CDR3 sequence (DNA): TGTGCCAGCAGTCATACAGGGTTGAGCGGGGAGCTGTTTTTT.

This clonotype occurred a few times. The chain uses TRBV20-1 and TRBJ2-7; 10 bases are a match to TRBD1. CDR3 length: 16 residues. Germline V gives CDR1 DFQATT, CDR2 SNEGSKA (reference sequence). Trimming took 3 bases from V and 0 from J; bases not matched to a gene: 8. CDR3 in DNA: TGCAGTGCTAGTCGGGGACAGGGGTCTAGCTCCTACGAGCAGTACTTC. It codes for CSASRGQGSSSYEQYF.

This clonotype was counted at least ten times. The V gene is TRBV7-2, the J gene TRBJ2-7; D call uncertain. Per the germline V gene, CDR1 is SGHTA and CDR2 is FQGNSA. CDR3 size: 14 residues. V was trimmed by 3 bases and J by 2 bases, leaving 11 bases between them. The DNA for the CDR3 is TGTGCCAGCAGCTTTGGCCAGGCTACCTACGAGCAGTACTTC. Residues: CASSFGQATYEQYF.

This clonotype occurred many times. The chain carries TRBV20-1 and TRBJ2-1, with 10 bases matching TRBD2. The CDR3 loop spans 14 amino acids. CDR1 and CDR2 from the germline V gene are DFQATT and SNEGSKA (reference sequence). V gave up 5 bases and J gave up 6 bases; unmatched junction bases: 7. This CDR3 reads CSALSGGAVNEQFF. The CDR3 DNA reads as TGCAGTGCTTTGAGCGGGGGGGCAGTCAATGAGCAGTTCTTC.